These 20 T cell receptor beta chains were sequenced from one sample in a study of control samples from healthy donors and cancer patients. Data came from immunoSEQ multiplex PCR; TCRdb stores just in-frame clones and leaves some out. The table records 130,000 or so clones, approximately 90% of them present only once. The material sequenced was blood. These receptors came from a middle-aged man in good health.

The gene calls are TRBV5-1 and TRBJ2-2, with 9 positions matching TRBD1. The CDR3 contains 15 residues. Germline CDR1 is SGHRS and CDR2 is YFSETQ. V shed 7 bases, J shed 6 bases, and the junction held 10 bases outside the gene matches. CDR3: CASVPGQGRAGELFF. CDR3 coding DNA: TGCGCCAGCGTCCCTGGACAGGGGCGGGCCGGGGAGCTGTTTTTT. Complete variable domain (other parts from reference TRBV5-1 and TRBJ2-2): KAGVTQTPRYLIKTRGQQVTLSCSPISGHRSVSWYQQTPGQGLQFLFEYFSETQRNKGNFPGRFSGRQFSNSRSEMNVSTLELGDSALYLCASVPGQGRAGELFFGEGSRLTVL.

In DNA form, the CDR3 reads TGTGCCAGCAGCCTCAAGGGTTCGTCTAGTGGGGCCAACGTCCTGACTTTC. Its protein product is CASSLKGSSSGANVLTF. The chain combines TRBV7-2 with TRBJ2-6; D unclear. The CDR3 spans 17 residues. Trimming pared 5 bases from V and 3 bases from J, leaving 17 bases between. CDR1 is SGHTA, CDR2 FQGNSA, per germline.

This clone was seen just once. The V and J genes are TRBV5-4 and TRBJ2-5, with D perhaps matching TRBD1 or TRBD2 (6 bases each). Germline CDR1 is SGHNT and CDR2 is YYREEE (reference sequence). V lost 1 base and J 5 bases, leaving 15 bases between the germline ends. This CDR3 is 15 amino acids long. CDR3 sequence reads: CASSLTGRGSETQYF. The CDR3 DNA follows: TGTGCCAGCAGCTTGACAGGGCGGGGTTCGGAGACCCAGTACTTC.

The gene calls are TRBV6-5 and TRBJ1-2, with 9 bases aligning to TRBD1. Trimming removed 5 bases from V and 8 bases from J; junction bases left unmatched: 12. The CDR3 loop spans 15 amino acids. The germline V gene has CDR1 MNHEY and CDR2 SVGAGI. The CDR3 loop is CASSPRRGQGYGYTF. CDR3 DNA: TGTGCCAGCAGTCCCCGGAGGGGACAGGGATACGGCTACACCTTC.

The gene calls are TRBV5-1 and TRBJ2-5; no reliable D call. This CDR3 is built from 13 residues. V shed 0 bases and J shed 7 bases, with 10 bases lying between them. CDR1 and CDR2 from the germline V gene are SGHRS and YFSETQ. The CDR3: CASSLDSLSTQYF. In DNA, the CDR3 is TGCGCCAGCAGCTTGGACAGCTTATCGACCCAGTACTTC.

CDR3 DNA sequence: TGCGCCAGCAGCTTGACAGGGGGAGAGACCCAGTACTTC. The encoded protein is CASSLTGGETQYF. The chain carries TRBV5-1 and TRBJ2-5; 8 bases map to TRBD1. The V gene's germline CDR1 is SGHRS and CDR2 YFSETQ. This CDR3 spans 13 amino acids. Losses at the gene ends were 1 base for V and 4 bases for J; bases not matched to a gene: 0.

V gene TRBV5-1 combines with J gene TRBJ2-7; tentative D call: TRBD1 (5 bases). This CDR3 is 12 amino acids long. Trimming removed 5 bases from V and 4 bases from J, with 10 bases in between. Germline CDR1 is SGHRS and CDR2 is YFSETQ. CDR3: CASRQDFYEQYF. Here the CDR3 DNA reads TGCGCCAGCAGACAGGATTTTTACGAGCAGTACTTC.

This clone was found once. The J gene is TRBJ1-4, the V gene TRBV7-2; TRBD1 might be the D (6 bases). Germline V lookup: CDR1 SGHTA, CDR2 FQGNSA. This CDR3 contains 15 residues. V gave up 5 bases and J gave up 5 bases, with 15 bases separating them. CDR3 coding DNA: TGTGCCAGCAGCACGCAGGGGTTGGTGAATGAAAAACTGTTTTTT. Protein sequence: CASSTQGLVNEKLFF.

For this clone: At one of its ends the junction is not consistent with the germline gene, which may arise from a read error. This chain joins TRBV7-9 and TRBJ2-7; maybe TRBD1 (5 bases). CDR1 is SEHNR and CDR2 is FQNEAQ in the germline V gene (reference sequence). The CDR3 runs to 11 residues. The CDR3 reads CASSRGQGWHF. The CDR3 DNA follows: TGTGCCAGCAGCCGTGGGCAGGGTTGGCACTTC. Variable domain in full (rest from reference TRBV7-9 and TRBJ2-7): DTGVSQNPRHKITKRGQNVTFRCDPISEHNRLYWYRQTLGQGPEFLTYFQNEAQLEKSRLLSDRFSAERPKGSFSTLEIQRTEQGDSAMYLCASSRGQGWHFGPGTRLTVT.

The rearrangement links TRBV5-1 to TRBJ1-2, with D possibly being TRBD1 (5 bases). This CDR3 is built from 17 residues. In germline, CDR1 is SGHRS, CDR2 YFSETQ. V lost 7 bases and J 4 bases, leaving 26 bases between the germline ends. This CDR3 is CASALVGAVDSGYGYTF. Written as DNA, the CDR3 is TGCGCCAGCGCATTGGTCGGGGCGGTAGACAGCGGCTATGGCTACACCTTC.

This chain joins TRBV10-3 and TRBJ1-2; 10 nucleotides line up with TRBD1. Germline loops: CDR1 ENHRY, CDR2 SYGVKD. The trim removed 6 bases at V and 5 bases at J, leaving 0 bases unmatched. CDR3 length equals 12 residues. CDR3: CAIRGQGYGYTF. The CDR3 nucleotides read TGTGCCATCAGGGGACAGGGGTATGGCTACACCTTC.

The chain uses TRBV10-1 and TRBJ1-1, with a tentative D call TRBD1 (5 bases). The germline CDR1 and CDR2 sequences are WNHNN and SYGVQD (reference sequence). Trimming pared 2 bases from V and 1 base from J, leaving 14 bases between. The CDR3 sequence is 16 residues long. The CDR3 coding sequence is TGCGCCAGCAGTGAGCTGGGACGGAACAAGAACACTGAAGCTTTCTTT. Translating gives CASSELGRNKNTEAFF.

J is TRBJ1-2 and V is TRBV7-9; 9 bases agree with TRBD1. Losses at the gene ends were 8 bases for V and 7 bases for J; bases not matched to a gene: 11. Germline V CDR1 and CDR2: SEHNR, FQNEAQ (reference sequence). The CDR3 consists of 14 residues. The CDR3 sequence is CASSEGDRASGYTF. The DNA for the CDR3 is TGTGCCAGCTCAGAGGGGGACAGGGCTTCTGGCTACACCTTC.

This chain joins TRBV10-3 and TRBJ2-7; 12 bases agree with TRBD2. Germline V CDR1 and CDR2: ENHRY, SYGVKD. This CDR3 is 16 amino acids long. Germline trimming cut 3 bases from V and 5 bases from J; bases unmatched to any gene: 8. CDR3 nucleotide sequence: TGTGCCATCAGTGACCCTAGCGGGGGGGCCGGCGACGAGCAGTACTTC. It translates to CAISDPSGGAGDEQYF.

The chain employs TRBV29-1 and TRBJ1-4, with 8 bases matching TRBD1. The CDR3 extends over 14 amino acids. The V gene's germline CDR1 is SQVTM and CDR2 ANQGSEA. V was pared by 6 bases and J by 5 bases, with 8 bases of the junction left unmatched. As DNA, the CDR3 is TGCAGCGTCTACGCAGGGGGCAGGAATGAAAAACTGTTTTTT. It specifies CSVYAGGRNEKLFF.

The CDR3 nucleotides are TGTGCCAGCAGCCGCCGGGCCCAGAGCGAGGAGCTGTTTTTT. As protein: CASSRRAQSEELFF. The chain joins TRBV11-3 to TRBJ2-2, with D unresolved. Trimming left V 5 bases short and J 10 bases short, with 17 bases between. From germline, CDR1 is SGHNT and CDR2 YENEEA. CDR3 size: 14 residues.

This clone was found a few times. The gene calls are TRBV5-4 and TRBJ2-1; D tentatively fits TRBD1 or TRBD2 (5 bases each). The CDR3 loop spans 13 amino acids. Germline V CDR1 and CDR2: SGHNT, YYREEE (reference sequence). Trimming removed 4 bases from V and 7 bases from J, with 12 bases in between. The CDR3 spells CASSPGWGNEQFF. The CDR3 nucleotides are TGTGCCAGCAGCCCAGGCTGGGGGAATGAGCAGTTCTTC. The full variable domain, rest sourced from reference TRBV5-4 and TRBJ2-1, is ETGVTQSPTHLIKTRGQQVTLRCSSQSGHNTVSWYQQALGQGPQFIFQYYREEENGRGNFPPRFSGLQFPNYSSELNVNALELDDSALYLCASSPGWGNEQFFGPGTRLTVL.

This clone has a single count. The chain recombines TRBV29-1 with TRBJ1-5; possibly TRBD1 for D (6 bases). V was trimmed by 1 base and J by 6 bases, leaving 10 bases between them. Germline-derived CDR1 and CDR2 are SQVTM and ANQGSEA. This CDR3 has 13 amino acids. The CDR3 DNA reads as TGCAGCGTTGAAGCAGGGGTCGGTCAGCCCCAGCATTTT. Translating gives CSVEAGVGQPQHF.

This sequence joins TRBV2 and TRBJ1-5; 9 nucleotides agree with TRBD1. The CDR3 has 14 amino acids. Trimming at V came to 5 bases and at J to 8 bases, leaving 7 bases not matched to a gene. Per germline, CDR1 SNHLY and CDR2 FYNNEI. CDR3 sequence: CASSFDRGIEPQHF. CDR3 DNA sequence: TGTGCCAGCAGTTTTGACAGGGGGATTGAGCCCCAGCATTTT.

The chain's CDR3 is CASSQLTNTEAFF. As DNA, the CDR3 is TGTGCCAGCAGCCAGTTAACGAACACTGAAGCTTTCTTT. V gene TRBV5-5 combines with J gene TRBJ1-1; the D is unclear. V was trimmed by 4 bases and J by 1 base, leaving 8 bases between them. Germline CDR1 and CDR2: SGHKS and YYEKEE (reference sequence). The CDR3 has 13 amino acids.